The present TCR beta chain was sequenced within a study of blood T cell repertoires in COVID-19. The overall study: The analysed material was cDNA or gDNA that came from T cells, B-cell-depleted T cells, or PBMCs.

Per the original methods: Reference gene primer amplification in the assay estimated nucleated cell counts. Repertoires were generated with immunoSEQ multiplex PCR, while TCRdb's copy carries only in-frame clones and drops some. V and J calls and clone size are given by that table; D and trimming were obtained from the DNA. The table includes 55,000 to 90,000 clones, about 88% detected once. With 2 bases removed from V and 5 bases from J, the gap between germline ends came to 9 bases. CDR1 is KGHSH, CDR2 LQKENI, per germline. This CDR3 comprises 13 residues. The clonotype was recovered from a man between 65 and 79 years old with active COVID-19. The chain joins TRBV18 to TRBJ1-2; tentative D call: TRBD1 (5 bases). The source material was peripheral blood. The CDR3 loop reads CASSPGGTYGYTF. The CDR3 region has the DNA TGTGCCAGCTCACCAGGCGGGACTTATGGCTACACCTTC.